This T cell receptor (beta chain) was captured in a study of cytomegalovirus exposure and HLA in healthy donors. Clones were read by immunoSEQ multiplex PCR, and TCRdb kept only the in-frame ones, dropping some. The sample contains 82,000 or so clones, 95% of which appear only once. The donors were part of the roughly 120-subject validation cohort, which stood apart from the roughly 700-subject first cohort. The germline gives CDR1 LGHNA, CDR2 YSLEER. The CDR3 is made up of 15 amino acids. V lost 0 bases to trimming and J lost 5 bases, with 13 bases between them. The sample was PBMCs. This receptor was obtained from a woman aged 18-29 years in good health and CMV-seronegative. This chain links TRBV4-3 with TRBJ2-5; possibly TRBD1 for D (5 bases). CDR3: CASSQENYRSETQYF. CDR3 DNA sequence: TGCGCCAGCAGCCAAGAGAATTACAGGTCGGAGACCCAGTACTTC.